This T cell receptor beta chain was profiled in a study of cytomegalovirus exposure and HLA in healthy donors. Regarding this clone: Its antigen is currently unknown.

Germline V gene data show CDR1 as KGHSH and CDR2 as LQKENI. This CDR3 region has 17 residues. V gave up 2 bases and J gave up 4 bases, with 21 bases separating them. General study findings and limits: A later analysis, which compared TCR beta chains of equal frequency, found the HLA-associated ones more clonally expanded. Follow-up analysis found HLA locus-dependent TCR association rates, highest for DRB1 and lowest for HLA-C. Reported results showed that the classifier diagnosed cytomegalovirus status with high specificity and sensitivity. In a later analysis, TCR beta V- and J-gene trimming showed a link to a missense DCLRE1C variant.

Use of 60 Vbeta and 13 Jbeta primers characterized the PCR. Using immunoSEQ multiplex PCR, the repertoire was profiled, and TCRdb retains in-frame clones only, with some absent. The sample records roughly 170,000 clones, approximately 80% being singletons. This clonotype was sampled from a man aged 18 to 29 in good health and CMV-seronegative. The V call is TRBV18, the J call TRBJ2-7; perhaps TRBD2 as D (6 bases). The sequenced sample was PBMCs. CDR3: CASSPSVFGLYLYEQYF. The CDR3 nucleotides read TGTGCCAGCTCACCATCGGTTTTCGGACTATACTTGTACGAGCAGTACTTC. The full variable domain, completed using reference TRBV18 and TRBJ2-7, is NAGVMQNPRHLVRRRGQEARLRCSPMKGHSHVYWYRQLPEEGLKFMVYLQKENIIDESGMPKERFSAEFPKEGPSILRIQQVVRGDSAAYFCASSPSVFGLYLYEQYFGPGTRLTVT.